Below, 30 T cell receptor beta chains from the same sample are listed, as sequenced in a study of blood T cells in healthy people across ages. A second PCR of roughly 7 to 11 cycles used a sample-barcoded 5' primer and a J-beta primer mix. MiXCR was run by TCRdb on the 5' RACE reads, yielding one entry per CDR3 protein. In the table there are some 1.7 million distinct CDR3 sequences, roughly 27% of which are singletons. The sample comprised blood. These receptors all stem from a woman in her thirties in good health.

As to this clonotype: A much bigger clone sits one base away, suggesting this may be a read error. The chain recombines TRBV10-3 with TRBJ2-4, with TRBD1 matching over 8 bases. After removal of 11 bases from V and 14 bases from J, the junction contained 17 bases not matched to a gene. Germline CDR1 is ENHRY and CDR2 is SYGVKD. The CDR3 consists of 13 residues. The CDR3 coding sequence is TGTGCCTCCCAGGACAGGGACGGGTACGAGAAGTACTTC. This codes for CASQDRDGYEKYF.

V gene TRBV6-2 or TRBV6-3 combines with J gene TRBJ1-5, with TRBD1 matching 9 bases. J gave up 9 bases and V 6 bases, and 9 bases lay outside the gene matches. Germline V gene data show CDR1 as MNHEY and CDR2 as SVGEGT. CDR3 length equals 14 residues. The CDR3 region is CASSPGQGSPPQHF. The CDR3 DNA follows: TGTGCCAGCAGCCCGGGACAGGGCTCACCGCCCCAGCATTTT.

V gene TRBV9 combines with J gene TRBJ2-3; D assignment may be TRBD1 or TRBD2 (5 bases each). Between the trimmed V and J ends, which lost 0 bases and 4 bases, there was a span of 15 bases. Germline values: CDR1 SGDLS, CDR2 YYNGEE. This CDR3 is built from 16 residues. The CDR3 protein is CASSVERGTSPDTQYF. The CDR3 nucleotides are TGTGCCAGCAGCGTAGAGAGGGGAACTAGTCCAGATACGCAGTATTTT.

The V and J genes are TRBV5-1 and TRBJ1-6; TRBD1 might be the D (5 bases). The CDR3 contains 15 residues. Germline values: CDR1 SGHRS, CDR2 YFSETQ. The V gene lost 3 bases and the J gene lost 10 bases, with 17 bases spanning the gap. The CDR3 nucleotides read TGCGCCAGCAGCTCGGATGGGGCATCGGGGTCACCCCTCCACTTT. It translates to CASSSDGASGSPLHF.

J is TRBJ2-3 and V is TRBV10-3; D gene uncertain. Germline V gene lookup returns CDR1 ENHRY and CDR2 SYGVKD. The V and J ends lost 3 bases and 0 bases respectively, with 7 bases between them. CDR3 length equals 14 residues. CDR3 in amino acids: CAISEGMSTDTQYF. CDR3 nucleotide sequence: TGTGCCATCAGTGAAGGGATGAGCACAGATACGCAGTATTTT.

This clonotype was observed a few times. The rearrangement joins TRBV28 to TRBJ2-3; 15 bases map to TRBD2. Germline values: CDR1 MDHEN, CDR2 SYDVKM. V lost 6 bases and J lost 6; bases outside the gene matches: 4. This CDR3 contains 15 residues. The CDR3 DNA reads TGTGCCAGCAGGGTTGGACTAGCGGGGGGGGATACGCAGTATTTT. Amino acids: CASRVGLAGGDTQYF.

The chain has TRBV5-1 and TRBJ2-2; perhaps D is TRBD1 or TRBD2 (5 bases each). The V end lost 1 base, the J end lost 6 bases, and 7 bases lay between the germline ends. CDR1 and CDR2 from the germline V gene are SGHRS and YFSETQ. The CDR3 contains 13 residues. CDR3 amino acids: CASSLRDAGELFF. For the CDR3, the DNA is TGCGCCAGCAGCTTGCGGGACGCCGGGGAGCTGTTTTTT.

The chain couples TRBV6-6 to TRBJ1-1, with 12 bases lining up with TRBD1. Trimming took 5 bases from V and 1 from J; bases not matched to a gene: 5. The CDR3 sequence is 16 residues long. Germline CDR1 MNHNY, CDR2 SVGAGI (reference sequence). The CDR3 DNA follows: TGTGCCAGCAGTGGCCGGGACAGGGGGCCGAACACTGAAGCTTTCTTT. It translates to CASSGRDRGPNTEAFF.

This chain joins TRBV3-1 and TRBJ1-5; TRBD1 agrees at 9 bases. The CDR3 is made up of 17 amino acids. With V trimmed by 2 bases and J by 6 bases, 11 bases remained unmatched. The germline V gene encodes CDR1 LGHDT and CDR2 YNNKEL (reference sequence). CDR3: CASSQKFTGTGIQPQHF. The CDR3 nucleotides are TGTGCCAGCAGCCAAAAGTTCACCGGGACAGGGATTCAGCCCCAGCATTTT.

This clonotype was counted ten times or more. The chain recombines TRBV5-4 with TRBJ1-2, with D unresolved. The CDR3 spans 14 residues. V lost 0 bases, J lost 4 bases, and 10 bases lay in between. Germline V gives CDR1 SGHNT, CDR2 YYREEE (reference sequence). The CDR3 spells CASSLADGRYGYTF. CDR3 DNA sequence: TGTGCCAGCAGCTTGGCCGACGGACGCTATGGCTACACCTTC.

This clonotype was counted many times. The V and J genes are TRBV4-1 and TRBJ2-3, with TRBD1 identical over 9 bases. The CDR3 consists of 16 residues. Germline trimming cut 0 bases from V and 3 bases from J; bases unmatched to any gene: 4. Germline loops: CDR1 MGHRA, CDR2 YSYEKL. In DNA form, the CDR3 reads TGCGCCAGCAGCCAAGAGGCGGGACAGGGAACAGATACGCAGTATTTT. Its protein is CASSQEAGQGTDTQYF.

J is TRBJ1-1 and V is TRBV7-3; D unclear. Trimming took off 0 bases at V and 1 base at J, with 9 bases between the two ends. Germline CDR1 is SGHTA and CDR2 is FQGTGA. The CDR3 contains 15 residues. This CDR3 reads CASSLTRQENTEAFF. CDR3 nucleotides: TGTGCCAGCAGCTTAACGAGGCAAGAGAACACTGAAGCTTTCTTT.

In DNA, the CDR3 is TGCAGCGCTACACAGGGGATGAACACTGAAGCTTTCTTT. Translated: CSATQGMNTEAFF. The gene calls are TRBV29-1 and TRBJ1-1, with TRBD1 identical over 7 bases. V dropped 7 bases and J dropped 0; count of bases not matched to a gene: 5. CDR3 size: 13 residues. The V gene's germline CDR1 is SQVTM and CDR2 ANQGSEA.

This clonotype was seen more than once but under ten times. A much larger clone lies one base from this, so it may be a read error. The V and J genes are TRBV27 and TRBJ2-1; D might be TRBD2 (7 bases). Germline CDR1 reads MNHEY; CDR2 reads SMNVEV (reference sequence). The CDR3 extends over 17 amino acids. The CDR3 coding sequence is TGTGCCGGCAGTTCCCCAGCGGCTAGGGGGGGCTACAATGAGCAGTTCTTC. Amino acids: CAGSSPAARGGYNEQFF.

This clonotype appeared many times. The V call is TRBV6-5, the J call TRBJ2-1; possibly TRBD1 for D (5 bases). With 2 bases removed from V and 0 bases from J, the gap between germline ends came to 8 bases. The CDR3 extends over 15 amino acids. Germline CDR1 reads MNHEY; CDR2 reads SVGAGI. The CDR3 bases are TGTGCCAGCAGTTACGGACAAATCTCCTACAATGAGCAGTTCTTC. Amino acid sequence: CASSYGQISYNEQFF.

The table lists this clonotype with a few counts. The chain has TRBV9 and TRBJ2-3; D is unclear. Germline values: CDR1 SGDLS, CDR2 YYNGEE. Trimming shortened V by 4 bases and J by 3 bases, and 21 bases separated the two germline ends. The CDR3 spans 17 residues. The CDR3: CASSPSGLGGRTDTQYF. CDR3 nucleotides: TGTGCCAGCAGCCCCTCAGGCTTGGGTGGCAGGACAGATACGCAGTATTTT. The full variable domain, its missing parts supplied by reference TRBV9 and TRBJ2-3, is DSGVTQTPKHLITATGQRVTLRCSPRSGDLSVYWYQQSLDQGLQFLIQYYNGEERAKGNILERFSAQQFPDLHSELNLSSLELGDSALYFCASSPSGLGGRTDTQYFGPGTRLTVL.

Remarks on this clonotype: Just one base apart from a much larger clone, this may be a read error. The CDR3 here is CASSLGDIGNGQFF. The DNA for the CDR3 is TGCGCCAGCAGCCTGGGGGACATTGGGAATGGGCAGTTCTTC. The chain links TRBV5-1 to TRBJ2-1, with D possibly being TRBD1 (6 bases). Germline-derived CDR1 and CDR2 are SGHRS and YFSETQ. The CDR3 is made up of 14 amino acids.

The chain recombines TRBV5-6 with TRBJ2-5, with D possibly matching TRBD1 (6 bases). Germline values: CDR1 SGHDT, CDR2 YYEEEE. The CDR3 runs 15 residues. V lost 2 bases and J lost 5, with 16 bases in between. CDR3 nucleotide sequence: TGTGCCAGCAGCTTCCCTTCCAGGGGACGGGAGACCCAGTACTTC. It specifies CASSFPSRGRETQYF.

The chain employs TRBV14 and TRBJ1-1, with unresolved D. CDR1 is SGHDN and CDR2 is FVKESK in the germline V gene. There are 18 residues in the CDR3. V gave up 2 bases and J gave up 5 bases, with 24 bases separating them. CDR3 DNA sequence: TGTGCCAGCAGCCAATTACACATCCCGACTCTTAAGGGAACTGAAGCTTTCTTT. Translated, it gives CASSQLHIPTLKGTEAFF.

This sequence joins TRBV2 and TRBJ2-3, with D perhaps matching TRBD2 (5 bases). Germline CDR1 and CDR2: SNHLY and FYNNEI. The CDR3 contains 15 residues. V lost 6 bases, J lost 0 bases, and 13 bases lay in between. The DNA of the CDR3 is TGTGCCAGCAGCATACAGCGGACTAGCACAGATACGCAGTATTTT. This sequence encodes CASSIQRTSTDTQYF.

This clonotype was recorded at least ten times. The V and J genes are TRBV11-2 and TRBJ2-3; no definite D call. The CDR3 runs 12 residues. Trimming took off 5 bases at V and 8 bases at J, with 11 bases between the two ends. From germline, CDR1 is SGHAT and CDR2 FQNNGV. CDR3 sequence (DNA): TGTGCCAGCAGCCTACCTCTCCGTACGCAGTATTTT. It specifies CASSLPLRTQYF.

At least ten counts were recorded for this clonotype. The chain joins TRBV5-6 to TRBJ2-5, with TRBD2 as a possible D gene (6 bases). From germline, CDR1 is SGHDT and CDR2 YYEEEE. Trimming pared 4 bases from V and 1 base from J, leaving 11 bases between. The CDR3 is made up of 14 amino acids. This CDR3 is CASSLGTFQETQYF. CDR3 coding DNA: TGTGCCAGCAGCCTCGGGACTTTCCAAGAGACCCAGTACTTC. Full variable domain (rest looked up from reference TRBV5-6 and TRBJ2-5): DAGVTQSPTHLIKTRGQQVTLRCSPKSGHDTVSWYQQALGQGPQFIFQYYEEEERQRGNFPDRFSGHQFPNYSSELNVNALLLGDSALYLCASSLGTFQETQYFGPGTRLLVL.

This clonotype was picked up many times. CDR3 in DNA: TGTGCCAGCAGTGTTTTGAGACAGGGGATACCAACTAATGAAAAACTGTTTTTT. It translates to CASSVLRQGIPTNEKLFF. This chain connects TRBV6-4 to TRBJ1-4; the match to TRBD1 covers 8 bases. V shed 4 bases, J shed 0 bases, and the junction held 10 bases outside the gene matches. This CDR3 contains 18 residues. Germline CDR1 MRHNA, CDR2 SNTAGT.

The chain combines TRBV12-3 or TRBV12-4 with TRBJ2-5; possible D gene TRBD2, 7 bases. This CDR3 region has 14 residues. Trimming stripped 6 bases from V and 1 base from J, with 12 bases between. The CDR3, as DNA: TGTGCCAGCAGGGGGGGGGCGGGCCAAGAGACCCAGTACTTC. Translating it yields CASRGGAGQETQYF.

This clonotype turned up a few times. This chain connects TRBV7-9 to TRBJ2-1; 11 bases map to TRBD2. The CDR3 has 18 residues. After removal of 5 bases from V and 4 bases from J, the junction contained 13 bases not matched to a gene. In germline, CDR1 is SEHNR, CDR2 FQNEAQ (reference sequence). Here the CDR3 reads CASSGALAGALGYNEQFF. Written as DNA, the CDR3 is TGTGCCAGCAGCGGGGCACTAGCGGGAGCTTTGGGTTACAATGAGCAGTTCTTC.

J is TRBJ2-2 and V is TRBV7-3; TRBD2 agrees at 8 bases. From germline, CDR1 is SGHTA and CDR2 FQGTGA. The CDR3 has 17 amino acids. Trimming cost V 5 bases and J 5 bases; bases outside gene matches: 13. The CDR3 DNA follows: TGTGCCAGCAGCCGATCTTCGGGGGGGGCTTCTACCGGGGAGCTGTTTTTT. Translating it yields CASSRSSGGASTGELFF.

The chain has TRBV28 and TRBJ2-6; D not resolved. This CDR3 contains 16 residues. Trimming took off 5 bases at V and 1 base at J, with 12 bases between the two ends. CDR1 is MDHEN and CDR2 is SYDVKM in the germline V gene. Here the CDR3 DNA reads TGTGCCAGCAGTCCATCCCCCCGGTCTGGGGCCAACGTCCTGACTTTC. It encodes CASSPSPRSGANVLTF.

A word on this clonotype: Likely a read error: the CDR3 ends without its conserved phenylalanine or tryptophan. The genes are TRBV29-1 and TRBJ2-7; 9 bases are shared with TRBD2. The CDR3 has 12 residues. Germline lookup yields CDR1 SQVTM and CDR2 ANQGSEA. Losses at the gene ends were 5 bases for V and 3 bases for J; bases not matched to a gene: 2. CDR3 coding DNA: TGCAGCGTTTCGCGGGAGGGCTACGAGCAGTACTTA. Its protein is CSVSREGYEQYL.

Details on this clonotype: A read error is possible here, since a much larger clone lies one base away. The rearrangement joins TRBV5-1 to TRBJ2-1, with TRBD2 as a possible D gene (5 bases). Between the trimmed V and J ends, which lost 9 bases and 5 bases, there was a span of 15 bases. The V gene's germline CDR1 is SGHRS and CDR2 YFSETQ. This CDR3 has 13 residues. The CDR3 reads CANQGRVNNEQFF. The CDR3 nucleotides are TGCGCCAACCAAGGGCGGGTTAACAATGAGCAGTTCTTC.

The rearrangement joins TRBV11-2 to TRBJ2-3, with D uncertain. The CDR3 runs 16 residues. V was shortened by 2 bases and J by 2 bases, with 14 bases between the two germline ends. The germline V gene has CDR1 SGHAT and CDR2 FQNNGV. The CDR3: CASSLSIRAVTDTQYF. The CDR3, as DNA: TGTGCCAGCAGCTTATCCATAAGGGCGGTCACAGATACGCAGTATTTT. The variable domain in full, with the rest retrieved from reference TRBV11-2 and TRBJ2-3, is EAGVAQSPRYKIIEKRQSVAFWCNPISGHATLYWYQQILGQGPKLLIQFQNNGVVDDSQLPKDRFSAERLKGVDSTLKIQPAKLEDSAVYLCASSLSIRAVTDTQYFGPGTRLTVL.